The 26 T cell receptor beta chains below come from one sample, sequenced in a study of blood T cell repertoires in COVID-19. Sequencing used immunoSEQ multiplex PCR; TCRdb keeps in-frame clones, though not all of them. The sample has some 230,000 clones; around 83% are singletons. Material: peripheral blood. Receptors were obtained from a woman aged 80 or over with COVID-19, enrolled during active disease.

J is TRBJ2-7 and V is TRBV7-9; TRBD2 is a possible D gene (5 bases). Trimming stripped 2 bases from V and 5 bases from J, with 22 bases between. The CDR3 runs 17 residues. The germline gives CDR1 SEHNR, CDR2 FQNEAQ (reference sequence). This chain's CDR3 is CASSLMGLGNGRNEQYF. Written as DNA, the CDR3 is TGTGCCAGCAGCTTAATGGGCCTAGGTAATGGGAGAAACGAGCAGTACTTC.

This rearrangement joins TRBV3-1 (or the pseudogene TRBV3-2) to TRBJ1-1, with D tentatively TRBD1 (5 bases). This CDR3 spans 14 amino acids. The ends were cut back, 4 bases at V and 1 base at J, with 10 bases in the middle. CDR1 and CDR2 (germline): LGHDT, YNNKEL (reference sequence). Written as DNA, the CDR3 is TGTGCCAGCAGCCGCACAGGACCGAACACTGAAGCTTTCTTT. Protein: CASSRTGPNTEAFF.

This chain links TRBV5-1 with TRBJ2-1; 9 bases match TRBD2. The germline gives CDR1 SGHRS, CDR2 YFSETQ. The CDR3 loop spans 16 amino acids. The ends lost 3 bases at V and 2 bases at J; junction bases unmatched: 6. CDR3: CASSYQSGGTYNEQFF. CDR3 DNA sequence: TGCGCCAGCAGCTACCAAAGCGGGGGGACCTACAATGAGCAGTTCTTC.

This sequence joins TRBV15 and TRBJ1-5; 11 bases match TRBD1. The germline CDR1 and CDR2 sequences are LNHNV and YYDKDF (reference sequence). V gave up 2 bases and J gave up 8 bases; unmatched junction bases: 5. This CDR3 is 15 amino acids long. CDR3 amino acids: CATSRLGQGDEPQHF. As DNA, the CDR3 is TGTGCCACCAGCAGATTGGGACAGGGGGATGAGCCCCAGCATTTT.

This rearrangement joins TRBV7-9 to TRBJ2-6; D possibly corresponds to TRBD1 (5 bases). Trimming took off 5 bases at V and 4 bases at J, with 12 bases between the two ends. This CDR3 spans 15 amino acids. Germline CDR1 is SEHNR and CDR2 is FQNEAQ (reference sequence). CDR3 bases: TGTGCCAGCAGCCCCCAGGGTTCAGGGGCCAACGTCCTGACTTTC. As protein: CASSPQGSGANVLTF.

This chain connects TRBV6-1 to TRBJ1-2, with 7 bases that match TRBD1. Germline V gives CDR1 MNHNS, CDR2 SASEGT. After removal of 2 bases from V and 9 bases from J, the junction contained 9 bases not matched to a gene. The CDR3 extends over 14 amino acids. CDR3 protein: CASSEYRGGYRYTF. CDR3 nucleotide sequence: TGTGCCAGCAGTGAATACAGGGGCGGTTATCGCTACACCTTC.

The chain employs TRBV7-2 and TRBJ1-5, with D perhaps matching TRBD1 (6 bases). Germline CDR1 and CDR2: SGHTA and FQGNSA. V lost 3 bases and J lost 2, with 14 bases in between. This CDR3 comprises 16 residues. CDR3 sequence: CASSFNRGQGNQPQHF. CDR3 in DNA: TGTGCCAGCAGCTTTAATAGGGGACAAGGCAATCAGCCCCAGCATTTT.

CDR3 in amino acids: CAWRAAHSNQPQHF. Here the CDR3 DNA reads TGTGCCTGGAGGGCTGCCCATAGCAATCAGCCCCAGCATTTT. V and J are TRBV30 and TRBJ1-5; D gene uncertain. This CDR3 spans 14 amino acids. With 3 bases removed from V and 0 bases from J, the gap between germline ends came to 9 bases. Germline loops: CDR1 GTSNPN, CDR2 SVGIG (reference sequence).

For the CDR3, the DNA is TGTGCCTCGATCGGGTCAGTCGCCACTGAAGCTTTCTTT. The encoded protein is CASIGSVATEAFF. V usage is TRBV28 and J usage is TRBJ1-1; the D is unclear. The CDR3 consists of 13 residues. V was clipped by 11 bases and J by 4 bases, with 17 bases between them. Germline V gene data show CDR1 as MDHEN and CDR2 as SYDVKM.

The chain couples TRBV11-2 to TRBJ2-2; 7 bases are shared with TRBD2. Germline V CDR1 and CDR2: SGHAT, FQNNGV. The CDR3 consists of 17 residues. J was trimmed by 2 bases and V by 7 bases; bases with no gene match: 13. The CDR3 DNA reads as TGTGCCAGCACCAACCTGGGGGGGACCTTAAACACCGGGGAGCTGTTTTTT. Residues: CASTNLGGTLNTGELFF.

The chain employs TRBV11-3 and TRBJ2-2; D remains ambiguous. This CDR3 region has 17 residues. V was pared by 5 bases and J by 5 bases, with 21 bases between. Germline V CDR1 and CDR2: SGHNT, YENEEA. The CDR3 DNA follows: TGTGCCAGCAGCGTCACCCTGGGCTCAGTCGGTACCGGGGAGCTGTTTTTT. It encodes CASSVTLGSVGTGELFF.

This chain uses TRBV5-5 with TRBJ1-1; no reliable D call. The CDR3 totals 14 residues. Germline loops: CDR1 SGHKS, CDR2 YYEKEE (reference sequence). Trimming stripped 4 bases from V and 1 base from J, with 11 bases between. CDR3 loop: CASSLRERNTEAFF. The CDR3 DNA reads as TGTGCCAGCAGCCTCCGAGAGAGGAACACTGAAGCTTTCTTT.

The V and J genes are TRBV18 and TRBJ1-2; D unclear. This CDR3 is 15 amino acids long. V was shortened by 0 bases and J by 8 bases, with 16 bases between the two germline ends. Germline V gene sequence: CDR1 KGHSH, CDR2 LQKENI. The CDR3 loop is CASSPPASSGRGYTF. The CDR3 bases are TGTGCCAGCTCACCACCGGCTTCGTCCGGGAGAGGCTACACCTTC.

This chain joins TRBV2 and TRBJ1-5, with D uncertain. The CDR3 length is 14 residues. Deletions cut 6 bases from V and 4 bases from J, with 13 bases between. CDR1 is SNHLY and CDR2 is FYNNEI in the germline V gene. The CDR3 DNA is TGTGCCAGCAGCCGGTCCAGAGGGAATCAGCCCCAGCATTTT. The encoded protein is CASSRSRGNQPQHF. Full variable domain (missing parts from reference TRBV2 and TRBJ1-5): EPEVTQTPSHQVTQMGQEVILRCVPISNHLYFYWYRQILGQKVEFLVSFYNNEISEKSEIFDDQFSVERPDGSNFTLKIRSTKLEDSAMYFCASSRSRGNQPQHFGDGTRLSIL.

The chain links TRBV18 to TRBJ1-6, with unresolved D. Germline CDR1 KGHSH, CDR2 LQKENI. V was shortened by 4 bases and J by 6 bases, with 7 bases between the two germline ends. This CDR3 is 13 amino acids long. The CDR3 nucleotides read TGTGCCAGCTCACAGGACTTTAATTCACCCCTCCACTTT. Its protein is CASSQDFNSPLHF.

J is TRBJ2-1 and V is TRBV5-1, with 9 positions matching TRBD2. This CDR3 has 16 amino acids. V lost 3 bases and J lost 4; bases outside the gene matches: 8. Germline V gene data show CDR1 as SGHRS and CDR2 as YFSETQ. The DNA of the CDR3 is TGCGCCAGCAGCTACCCCGGGAGCGGGAGGTACAATGAGCAGTTCTTC. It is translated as CASSYPGSGRYNEQFF. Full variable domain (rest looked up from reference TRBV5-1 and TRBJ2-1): KAGVTQTPRYLIKTRGQQVTLSCSPISGHRSVSWYQQTPGQGLQFLFEYFSETQRNKGNFPGRFSGRQFSNSRSEMNVSTLELGDSALYLCASSYPGSGRYNEQFFGPGTRLTVL.

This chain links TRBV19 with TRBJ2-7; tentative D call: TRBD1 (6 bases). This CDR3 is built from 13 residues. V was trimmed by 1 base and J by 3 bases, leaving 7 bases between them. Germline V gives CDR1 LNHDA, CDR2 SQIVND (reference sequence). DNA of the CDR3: TGTGCCAGTAGTATAGTCAGGGGCTACGAGCAGTACTTC. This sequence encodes CASSIVRGYEQYF.

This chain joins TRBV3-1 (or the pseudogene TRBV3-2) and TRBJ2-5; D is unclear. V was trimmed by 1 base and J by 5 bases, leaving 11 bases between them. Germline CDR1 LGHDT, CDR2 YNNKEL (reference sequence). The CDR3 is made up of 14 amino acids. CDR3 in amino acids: CASSQVVSLETQYF. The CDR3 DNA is TGTGCCAGCAGCCAAGTTGTCAGTTTGGAGACCCAGTACTTC.

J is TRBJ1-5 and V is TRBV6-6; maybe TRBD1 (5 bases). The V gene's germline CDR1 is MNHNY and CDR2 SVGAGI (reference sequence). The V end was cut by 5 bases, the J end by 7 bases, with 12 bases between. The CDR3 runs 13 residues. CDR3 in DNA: TGTGCCAGCAGTCCGCCGGGGGGGCAGCCCCAGCATTTT. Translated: CASSPPGGQPQHF.

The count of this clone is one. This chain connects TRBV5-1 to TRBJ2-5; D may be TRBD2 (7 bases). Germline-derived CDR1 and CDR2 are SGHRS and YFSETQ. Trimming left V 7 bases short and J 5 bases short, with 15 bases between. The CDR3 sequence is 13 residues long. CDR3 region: CASWRGGSETQYF. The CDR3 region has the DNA TGCGCCAGCTGGAGGGGGGGCTCGGAGACCCAGTACTTC.

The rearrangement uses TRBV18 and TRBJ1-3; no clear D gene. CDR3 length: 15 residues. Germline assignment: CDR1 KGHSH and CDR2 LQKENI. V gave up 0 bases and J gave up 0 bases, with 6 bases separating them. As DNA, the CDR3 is TGTGCCAGCTCACCACCAGCCCACTCTGGAAACACCATATATTTT. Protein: CASSPPAHSGNTIYF.

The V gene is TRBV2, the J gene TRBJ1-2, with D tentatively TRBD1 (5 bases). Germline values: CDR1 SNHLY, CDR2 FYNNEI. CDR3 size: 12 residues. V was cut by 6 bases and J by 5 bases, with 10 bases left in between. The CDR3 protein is CASRPDSYGYTF. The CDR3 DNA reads TGTGCCAGCAGACCCGACAGTTATGGCTACACCTTC.

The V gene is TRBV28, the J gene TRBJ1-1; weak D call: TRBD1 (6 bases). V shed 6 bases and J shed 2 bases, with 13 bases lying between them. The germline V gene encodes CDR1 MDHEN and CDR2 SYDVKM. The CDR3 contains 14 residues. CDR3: CASSITGPNTEAFF. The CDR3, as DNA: TGTGCCAGCAGCATCACAGGGCCCAACACTGAAGCTTTCTTT.

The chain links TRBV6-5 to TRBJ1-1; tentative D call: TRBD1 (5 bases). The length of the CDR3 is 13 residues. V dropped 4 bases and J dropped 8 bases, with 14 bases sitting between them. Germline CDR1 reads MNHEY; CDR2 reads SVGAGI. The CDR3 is CASSFVDRNEAFF. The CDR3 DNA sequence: TGTGCCAGCAGTTTTGTAGACAGAAACGAAGCTTTCTTT.

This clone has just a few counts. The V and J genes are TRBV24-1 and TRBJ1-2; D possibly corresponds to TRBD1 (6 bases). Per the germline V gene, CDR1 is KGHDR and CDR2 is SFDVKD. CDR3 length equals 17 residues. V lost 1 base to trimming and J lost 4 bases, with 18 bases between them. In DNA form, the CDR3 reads TGTGCCACCAGTGATTTAGGGACCCAGGAAGGGGGCTATGGCTACACCTTC. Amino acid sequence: CATSDLGTQEGGYGYTF.

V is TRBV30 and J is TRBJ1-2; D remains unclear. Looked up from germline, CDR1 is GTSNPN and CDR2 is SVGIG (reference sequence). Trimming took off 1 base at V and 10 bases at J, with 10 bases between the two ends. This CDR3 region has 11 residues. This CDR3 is CAWSGYHDYTF. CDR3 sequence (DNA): TGTGCCTGGAGTGGCTACCATGACTACACCTTC. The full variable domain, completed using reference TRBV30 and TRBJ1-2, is SQTIHQWPATLVQPVGSPLSLECTVEGTSNPNLYWYRQAAGRGLQLLFYSVGIGQISSEVPQNLSASRPQDRQFILSSKKLLLSDSGFYLCAWSGYHDYTFGSGTRLTVV.